The rows below give T cell receptor beta chains drawn from one sample of a study of tumor and adjacent non-tumor tissue in lung cancer. TCRdb reprocessed the multiplex PCR reads with MiXCR, giving one entry per CDR3 protein. Of approximately 100,000 distinct CDR3 sequences listed, 62% are singletons. The sequenced sample was distant non-tumor lung tissue. Receptors originate from a man in his fifties or sixties with non-small cell lung cancer. Both conserved end residues are part of each CDR3. Fields, in order: D gene, V gene, clone size, J gene, CDR3 protein, CDR3 DNA. D genes are given only for firm matches. The size of a clone is reported for some rows only, either as once, few or many, or as a class for expanded clones.

D: TRBD2; V: TRBV6-2/TRBV6-3; size: many; J: TRBJ2-2; CDR3: CASSAGTRDTGELFF; DNA: TGTGCCAGCAGCGCCGGGACTAGGGACACCGGGGAGCTGTTTTTT
D: TRBD1; V: TRBV4-2; size: -; J: TRBJ1-1; CDR3: CASGQGTDTEAFF; DNA: TGTGCCAGCGGCCAGGGGACAGACACTGAAGCTTTTTTT
D: -; V: TRBV11-1; size: -; J: TRBJ2-1; CDR3: CASSLVHGSDLEINEQFF; DNA: TGTGCAAGCAGCTTAGTCCACGGTAGCGACCTTGAAATAAATGAGCAGTTCTTC
D: TRBD1; V: TRBV5-4; size: many; J: TRBJ1-4; CDR3: CASSRTSGQSTEKLFF; DNA: TGTGCCAGCAGCCGGACGTCGGGACAGTCTACTGAAAAACTGTTTTTT
D: -; V: TRBV7-8; size: -; J: TRBJ2-3; CDR3: CASSNFRTDTQYF; DNA: TGTGCCAGCAGCAACTTCAGGACAGATACGCAATATTTT
D: -; V: TRBV29-1; size: many; J: TRBJ2-1; CDR3: CSVDLGGHNEQFF; DNA: TGCAGCGTTGATTTGGGGGGCCACAATGAGCAGTTCTTC
D: -; V: TRBV20-1; size: once; J: TRBJ1-4; CDR3: CSAGTTNEKLFF; DNA: TGCAGTGCAGGGACAACTAATGAAAAACTGTTTTTT
D: -; V: TRBV20-1; size: -; J: TRBJ2-6; CDR3: CSAKDGGSGDNVLTF; DNA: TGCAGTGCCAAGGATGGGGGGTCTGGAGACAACGTCCTGACTTTC
D: -; V: TRBV28; size: -; J: TRBJ2-3; CDR3: CASSLPTWRYTDTQYF; DNA: TGTGCCAGCAGTTTGCCCACCTGGAGGTACACAGATACGCAGTATTTT
D: -; V: TRBV2; size: many; J: TRBJ2-2; CDR3: CASSPVGDAGELFF; DNA: TGTGCCAGCAGCCCAGTTGGGGACGCCGGGGAGCTGTTTTTT
D: -; V: TRBV20-1; size: many; J: TRBJ2-1; CDR3: CSAIPLRASDPLGNEQFF; DNA: TGCAGTGCTATTCCCCTCCGGGCTAGCGACCCTCTCGGCAATGAGCAGTTCTTC
D: -; V: TRBV12-3/TRBV12-4; size: -; J: TRBJ2-5; CDR3: CDSSFKGGRDTQYF; DNA: TGTGACAGCAGTTTCAAGGGGGGAAGAGATACCCAGTACTTC
D: -; V: TRBV10-3; size: many; J: TRBJ2-3; CDR3: CAISERGNTDTQYF; DNA: TGTGCCATCAGTGAACGGGGCAACACAGATACGCAGTATTTT
D: TRBD1; V: TRBV20-1; size: -; J: TRBJ2-7; CDR3: CRARDRATYEQYF; DNA: TGCCGTGCAAGAGACAGGGCGACCTACGAGCAGTATTTC
D: -; V: TRBV5-7; size: -; J: TRBJ2-7; CDR3: CTSSLETHGPGHYEQYF; DNA: TGTACCAGCAGCTTGGAAACACATGGCCCCGGGCATTACGAGCAGTACTTC
D: -; V: TRBV29-1; size: -; J: TRBJ2-3; CDR3: CSVSLSGVADMQYF; DNA: TGCAGCGTATCACTTAGCGGCGTTGCAGATATGCAGTATTTT
D: TRBD2; V: TRBV6-5; size: once; J: TRBJ2-1; CDR3: CASRLLAGARVEQFF; DNA: TGTGCCAGTAGACTCCTAGCGGGAGCCAGGGTTGAGCAGTTCTTC
D: TRBD2; V: TRBV5-1; size: -; J: TRBJ2-7; CDR3: CASCLGTSGRAYEQYF; DNA: TGCGCCAGCTGCTTGGGAACTAGCGGGAGGGCGTACGAGCAGTACTTC
D: -; V: TRBV6-1; size: many; J: TRBJ2-7; CDR3: CASQDLYEQYF; DNA: TGTGCCAGCCAAGACCTCTACGAGCAGTACTTC
D: -; V: TRBV7-9; size: many; J: TRBJ1-2; CDR3: CASSTGGQWYGYTF; DNA: TGTGCCAGCAGCACTGGAGGTCAGTGGTATGGCTACACCTTC
D: TRBD2; V: TRBV4-2; size: once; J: TRBJ2-5; CDR3: CVSSRTPGTSAETHYF; DNA: TGTGTCAGCAGCCGAACCCCCGGAACTAGCGCAGAGACCCATTACTTC
D: -; V: TRBV6-5; size: -; J: TRBJ2-3; CDR3: CANSYGWQGFVDTQYF; DNA: TGTGCCAACAGTTATGGGTGGCAGGGGTTCGTAGATACGCAGTATTTT
D: -; V: TRBV5-4; size: many; J: TRBJ2-2; CDR3: CASSLWTTNTGELFF; DNA: TGTGCCAGCAGCTTGTGGACCACGAACACCGGGGAGCTGTTTTTT
D: -; V: TRBV10-1; size: -; J: TRBJ2-3; CDR3: CASSENPRAADTQYF; DNA: TGTGCCAGCAGTGAGAACCCAAGGGCCGCAGATACGCAGTATTTT
D: -; V: TRBV11-1; size: -; J: TRBJ2-5; CDR3: CASNSDKYQETQYF; DNA: TGTGCCAGCAACTCGGACAAGTACCAAGAGACTCAGTACTTC
D: TRBD2; V: TRBV11-1; size: -; J: TRBJ2-2; CDR3: CASNSNSGVYTGELFF; DNA: TGTGCCAGCAATTCAAATAGCGGGGTTTACACCGGGGAGCTGTTTTTT
D: -; V: TRBV28; size: many; J: TRBJ2-7; CDR3: CASSPLREQYF; DNA: TGTGCCAGCAGTCCCCTGAGGGAGCAGTACTTC
D: -; V: TRBV29-1; size: -; J: TRBJ1-1; CDR3: CSAHFGDMNTEAFF; DNA: TGCAGCGCCCACTTCGGGGATATGAACACTGAAGCTTTCTTT
D: -; V: TRBV4-1; size: -; J: TRBJ2-3; CDR3: CASSQAVSGAGPDTQYF; DNA: TGTGCCAGCAGCCAAGCCGTATCGGGCGCCGGACCAGATACGCAGTATTTT
D: -; V: TRBV11-2; size: -; J: TRBJ2-3; CDR3: CASSLRGRIIDTQYF; DNA: TGTGCCAGCAGCCTGAGGGGGAGAATTATCGATACGCAGTATTTT
D: -; V: TRBV20-1; size: -; J: TRBJ2-1; CDR3: CSASGDYNEQFF; DNA: TGCAGTGCTAGCGGCGACTACAATGAGCAGTTCTTC
D: TRBD2; V: TRBV29-1; size: -; J: TRBJ2-1; CDR3: CNVGPGGTSYNEHFF; DNA: TGCAACGTTGGACCGGGGGGGACCTCCTACAATGAGCACTTCTTC
D: -; V: TRBV6-6; size: -; J: TRBJ2-3; CDR3: CASSPGHGQADTQYF; DNA: TGTGCGAGCAGCCCGGGACATGGGCAGGCAGATACGCAGTATTTT
D: -; V: TRBV4-3; size: -; J: TRBJ2-3; CDR3: CSNSASQEDTQYF; DNA: TGCTCCAACAGCGCAAGCCAGGAGGATACGCAGTATTTT
D: -; V: TRBV11-2; size: -; J: TRBJ2-2; CDR3: CASSPTSRSVLGELFF; DNA: TGTGCCAGCAGCCCAACTAGTAGGAGCGTACTCGGGGAGCTGTTTTTT
D: -; V: TRBV5-1; size: -; J: TRBJ2-7; CDR3: CASSLEWSGEQYF; DNA: TGCGCCAGCAGCTTGGAATGGAGTGGAGAGCAGTACTTC
D: TRBD2; V: TRBV11-3; size: -; J: TRBJ2-1; CDR3: CASSLVGSGRNERFF; DNA: TGTGCCAGTAGCTTAGTTGGTAGCGGGAGGAATGAGCGATTCTTC
D: -; V: TRBV29-1; size: -; J: TRBJ2-1; CDR3: CGVVVVDSYNEQFF; DNA: TGCGGCGTTGTAGTTGTTGACTCCTACAATGAACAGTTCTTC
D: -; V: TRBV20-1; size: -; J: TRBJ2-2; CDR3: CSAIAESTGELFF; DNA: TGCAGTGCCATAGCGGAGTCCACCGGGGAGCTGTTTTTT
D: TRBD1; V: TRBV29-1; size: -; J: TRBJ2-7; CDR3: CSVEGWVEGDRGPCEQYF; DNA: TGCAGCGTTGAGGGTTGGGTAGAGGGGGACAGGGGCCCCTGCGAGCAGTACTTC
D: -; V: TRBV7-9; size: many; J: TRBJ2-1; CDR3: CASSLIQEYYNEQFF; DNA: TGTGCCAGCAGCTTAATTCAGGAATACTACAATGAGCAGTTCTTC
D: TRBD2; V: TRBV9; size: -; J: TRBJ2-7; CDR3: CASSPLSGGSYEQYF; DNA: TGTGCCAGCAGCCCTCTGTCGGGGGGATCCTACGAGCAGTACTTC
D: TRBD2; V: TRBV7-9; size: -; J: TRBJ2-7; CDR3: CASSPTSNKQQF; DNA: TGTGCCAGCAGCCCGACTAGCAACAAGCAGCAGTTC
D: TRBD2; V: TRBV11-2; size: few; J: TRBJ2-1; CDR3: CAPGKAGAVGEQFF; DNA: TGTGCCCCCGGGAAGGCGGGAGCGGTAGGGGAGCAGTTCTTC
D: TRBD1; V: TRBV7-9; size: many; J: TRBJ2-3; CDR3: CASSPGQGVTDTQYF; DNA: TGTGCCAGCAGCCCAGGACAGGGGGTCACAGATACGCAGTATTTT
D: TRBD2; V: TRBV24-1; size: -; J: TRBJ2-1; CDR3: CATSDTGGQNSYNEQFF; DNA: TGTGCCACCAGTGATACGGGAGGGCAGAACTCCTACAATGAGCAGTTCTTC
D: -; V: TRBV5-6; size: -; J: TRBJ2-3; CDR3: CANSLGHGVSDTQYF; DNA: TGTGCCAACAGCTTGGGACATGGGGTTTCAGATACGCAGTATTTT
D: -; V: TRBV5-4; size: -; J: TRBJ1-2; CDR3: CASNLSGRRDGYTF; DNA: TGTGCCAGCAACTTGTCAGGCCGTCGGGATGGTTACACCTTC
D: -; V: TRBV2; size: -; J: TRBJ2-5; CDR3: CASSVVTQETQYF; DNA: TGTGCCAGCAGTGTGGTCACCCAAGAGACCCAGTACTTC